Listed below are T cell receptor beta chains from one sample, sequenced in a study of tumor-infiltrating lymphocytes in primary liver carcinoma. TCRdb recomputed calls from the multiplex PCR reads with MiXCR, one row per CDR3 protein. There are about 180,000 distinct CDR3 sequences in the sample; less than 65% occur only once, and about 70% lies in the top ten. Sequenced material: peripheral blood. These receptors all stem from a man aged 40-49 years with primary liver carcinoma and hepatitis B virus infection. The CDR3 runs from the conserved cysteine through the conserved F or W. The D gene is left open where the match is weak. Size is stated for part of the rows, as once, few or many counts, or as a class when the clone is expanded.

cdr3_aa cdr3_nt j_call clone_size v_call d_call
CASSSPAFPYEQCF TGTGCTAGCAGCTCACCGGCCTTCCCGTACGAGCAGTGCTTC TRBJ2-7 NA TRBV11-2 NA
CASSMGATKNIQYF TGTGCCAGCAGCATGGGGGCAACCAAAAACATTCAGTACTTC TRBJ2-4 NA TRBV5-4 NA
CSVAGLSQETQYF TGCAGCGTCGCTGGATTGTCCCAAGAGACCCAGTACTTC TRBJ2-5 few TRBV29-1 NA
CASRDGTGYTGELFF TGTGCCAGCAGGGACGGGACTGGTTACACCGGGGAGCTGTTTTTT TRBJ2-2 NA TRBV6-1 NA
CASSQEGAGLFYNEQFF TGTGCCAGCAGCCAAGAAGGAGCGGGACTATTCTACAATGAGCAGTTCTTC TRBJ2-1 many TRBV4-2 TRBD2
CASSLGAGNQSQHF TGTGCCAGCAGTTTAGGCGCGGGGAATCAGTCCCAGCATTTT TRBJ1-5 NA TRBV12-3/TRBV12-4 NA
CAWTRGLEDTQYF TGTGCCTGGACTAGGGGTTTAGAAGATACGCAGTATTTT TRBJ2-3 NA TRBV30 NA
CASRHREYNSPLHF TGTGCCAGCAGACACAGGGAGTATAATTCACCCCTCCACTTT TRBJ1-6 few TRBV6-5 NA
CASSFFGGRSRETQYF TGTGCCAGCAGCTTCTTCGGCGGGAGGTCTCGGGAGACCCAGTACTTC TRBJ2-5 NA TRBV11-2 TRBD2
CASSLGRTGEETQYF TGTGCCAGCAGCTTAGGAAGGACAGGGGAAGAGACCCAGTACTTC TRBJ2-5 many TRBV11-2 TRBD1
CASTPDGDGELLF TGTGCCAGCACCCCGGACGGAGACGGGGAGCTGCTTTTT TRBJ2-2 NA TRBV6-5 NA
CASSRGVLAGPSGQETQYF TGTGCCAGCAGCCGAGGAGTACTAGCGGGACCCTCGGGGCAAGAGACCCAATACTTC TRBJ2-5 NA TRBV11-2 TRBD2
CAISSLQVEQYF TGTGCCATCAGCTCGTTGCAGGTCGAACAATACTTC TRBJ2-7 NA TRBV11-3 NA
CASSLRGGPGELFF TGTGCCAGCAGTTTGCGGGGCGGACCCGGGGAGCTGTTTTTT TRBJ2-2 NA TRBV28 NA
CASKGGKNIQYF TGTGCCAGCAAAGGGGGCAAAAACATTCAGTACTTC TRBJ2-4 NA TRBV6-2/TRBV6-3 NA
CSVEAGGRETQYF TGCAGCGTTGAGGCAGGGGGCCGGGAGACCCAGTACTTC TRBJ2-5 NA TRBV29-1 TRBD1
CASSFSWGEDTQYF TGTGCCAGCAGTTTTTCCTGGGGGGAGGATACGCAGTATTTT TRBJ2-3 NA TRBV6-5 NA
CGSSYGAGNSPLHF TGTGGCAGCAGTTATGGGGCGGGAAATTCACCCCTCCACTTT TRBJ1-6 NA TRBV6-5 NA
CASSFRSAGTEAFF TGTGCCAGTAGCTTCCGGTCGGCGGGCACTGAAGCTTTCTTT TRBJ1-1 NA TRBV11-1 NA
CASRPSIVVAGNDTTYEQYF TGTGCCAGCAGGCCGTCAATCGTGGTGGCGGGTAATGACACAACCTACGAGCAGTACTTC TRBJ2-7 NA TRBV28 NA
CASSLYLAQSSYEQYF TGTGCCAGCAGTTTATACCTGGCCCAGAGCTCCTACGAGCAGTACTTC TRBJ2-7 NA TRBV28 NA
CASSYSGVDEQFF TGTGCCAGCAGTTACTCGGGCGTAGATGAGCAGTTCTTC TRBJ2-1 few TRBV6-2/TRBV6-3 NA